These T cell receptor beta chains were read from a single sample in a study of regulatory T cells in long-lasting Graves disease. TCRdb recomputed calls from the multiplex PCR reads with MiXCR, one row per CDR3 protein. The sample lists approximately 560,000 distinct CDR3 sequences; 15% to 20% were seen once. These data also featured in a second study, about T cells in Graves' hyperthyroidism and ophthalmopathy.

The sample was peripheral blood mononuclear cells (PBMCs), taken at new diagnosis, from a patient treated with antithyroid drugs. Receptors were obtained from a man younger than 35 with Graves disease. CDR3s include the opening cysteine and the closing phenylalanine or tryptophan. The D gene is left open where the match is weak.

CDR3aa: CASSLRLDSYNEQFF
len: 15
j_gene: TRBJ2-1
d_gene: .
v_gene: TRBV5-6

CDR3aa: CSVESSSEGYTF
len: 12
j_gene: TRBJ1-2
d_gene: .
v_gene: TRBV29-1

CDR3aa: CSATFQMTERYF
len: 12
j_gene: TRBJ2-5
d_gene: .
v_gene: TRBV20-1

CDR3aa: CSVEEWAGNSGNTIYF
len: 16
j_gene: TRBJ1-3
d_gene: .
v_gene: TRBV29-1

CDR3aa: CASSYPHRLAGAGRSLSTDTQYF
len: 23
j_gene: TRBJ2-3
d_gene: TRBD2
v_gene: TRBV6-2/TRBV6-3

CDR3aa: CSVGGTSGSSYNEQFF
len: 16
j_gene: TRBJ2-1
d_gene: TRBD2
v_gene: TRBV29-1

CDR3aa: CASSFLGSTDTQYF
len: 14
j_gene: TRBJ2-3
d_gene: .
v_gene: TRBV28

CDR3aa: CASSPYSGSSYEQYF
len: 15
j_gene: TRBJ2-7
d_gene: TRBD2
v_gene: TRBV6-1

CDR3aa: CASSEFRAGGHNEQFF
len: 16
j_gene: TRBJ2-1
d_gene: TRBD2
v_gene: TRBV10-1

CDR3aa: CASSGRQGRYEQYF
len: 14
j_gene: TRBJ2-7
d_gene: TRBD1
v_gene: TRBV3-1

CDR3aa: CASSLGLAGIQETQYF
len: 16
j_gene: TRBJ2-5
d_gene: TRBD2
v_gene: TRBV11-2

CDR3aa: CASSFGKTYNEQFF
len: 14
j_gene: TRBJ2-1
d_gene: .
v_gene: TRBV5-6

CDR3aa: CASSFFQGAFEAFF
len: 14
j_gene: TRBJ1-1
d_gene: TRBD1
v_gene: TRBV27

CDR3aa: CASSPRVMGSGANVLTF
len: 17
j_gene: TRBJ2-6
d_gene: .
v_gene: TRBV7-9

CDR3aa: CSARGGPANTGELFF
len: 15
j_gene: TRBJ2-2
d_gene: .
v_gene: TRBV20-1

CDR3aa: CASSLYNTLFF
len: 11
j_gene: TRBJ2-1
d_gene: .
v_gene: TRBV28

CDR3aa: CASIGVDRSAFF
len: 12
j_gene: TRBJ1-1
d_gene: .
v_gene: TRBV19

CDR3aa: CASRTGQGWADTQYF
len: 15
j_gene: TRBJ2-3
d_gene: TRBD1
v_gene: TRBV27

CDR3aa: CASSEFPQRETDNEQFF
len: 17
j_gene: TRBJ2-1
d_gene: TRBD2
v_gene: TRBV2

CDR3aa: CASSLRRSGANVLTF
len: 15
j_gene: TRBJ2-6
d_gene: .
v_gene: TRBV7-3

CDR3aa: CASSLGTGTSGQETQYF
len: 17
j_gene: TRBJ2-5
d_gene: TRBD2
v_gene: TRBV5-1

CDR3aa: CASSFGTGSNQPQHF
len: 15
j_gene: TRBJ1-5
d_gene: TRBD1
v_gene: TRBV18

CDR3aa: CASSLSLPRGPYEQYF
len: 16
j_gene: TRBJ2-7
d_gene: .
v_gene: TRBV27

CDR3aa: CASRGLGNQPQHF
len: 13
j_gene: TRBJ1-5
d_gene: .
v_gene: TRBV28

CDR3aa: CASSPTPAGRVQETQYF
len: 17
j_gene: .
d_gene: .
v_gene: TRBV5-4

CDR3aa: CSAYRVAVTDTQYF
len: 14
j_gene: TRBJ2-3
d_gene: .
v_gene: TRBV20-1

CDR3aa: CASLRISGTGELFF
len: 14
j_gene: TRBJ2-2
d_gene: .
v_gene: TRBV19

CDR3aa: CSATKGVKRPDEQYF
len: 15
j_gene: TRBJ2-7
d_gene: .
v_gene: TRBV20-1

CDR3aa: CSARIETQYF
len: 10
j_gene: TRBJ2-5
d_gene: .
v_gene: TRBV20-1

CDR3aa: CASSVGTSGSSGYNEQFF
len: 18
j_gene: TRBJ2-1
d_gene: TRBD2
v_gene: TRBV9

CDR3aa: CASRAHRGGSYEQYF
len: 15
j_gene: TRBJ2-7
d_gene: .
v_gene: TRBV28

CDR3aa: CATTGWPSSEAFF
len: 13
j_gene: TRBJ1-1
d_gene: .
v_gene: TRBV19

CDR3aa: CASSSPGSRRNTF
len: 13
j_gene: TRBJ1-2
d_gene: .
v_gene: TRBV13

CDR3aa: CAWSENSGRAFHEQYF
len: 16
j_gene: TRBJ2-7
d_gene: TRBD2
v_gene: TRBV30

CDR3aa: CASSLQIGLVLQETQYF
len: 17
j_gene: .
d_gene: .
v_gene: TRBV11-2

CDR3aa: CASRSRVIGLAGGLSYNEQFF
len: 21
j_gene: TRBJ2-1
d_gene: TRBD2
v_gene: TRBV6-1

CDR3aa: CASSLSNLDSYEQYF
len: 15
j_gene: TRBJ2-7
d_gene: .
v_gene: TRBV7-3

CDR3aa: CASSLTQTNTEAFF
len: 14
j_gene: TRBJ1-1
d_gene: .
v_gene: TRBV5-1

CDR3aa: CAGSPQYNYGYTF
len: 13
j_gene: TRBJ1-2
d_gene: .
v_gene: TRBV6-2/TRBV6-3

CDR3aa: CASSNPGPTGYGYTF
len: 15
j_gene: TRBJ1-2
d_gene: .
v_gene: TRBV9

CDR3aa: CSVSGLSSGREQYF
len: 14
j_gene: TRBJ2-7
d_gene: .
v_gene: TRBV29-1

CDR3aa: CASSQDRGGFGITDTQYF
len: 18
j_gene: TRBJ2-3
d_gene: .
v_gene: TRBV3-1

CDR3aa: CASSFRTSGTSSHYEQYF
len: 18
j_gene: TRBJ2-7
d_gene: TRBD2
v_gene: TRBV28

CDR3aa: CASSRGGDGKLFF
len: 13
j_gene: TRBJ1-4
d_gene: .
v_gene: TRBV7-9

CDR3aa: CASSPWEGFTDTQYF
len: 15
j_gene: TRBJ2-3
d_gene: TRBD2
v_gene: TRBV7-9

CDR3aa: CASSRGAGNQPQHF
len: 14
j_gene: TRBJ1-5
d_gene: .
v_gene: TRBV4-1

CDR3aa: CASSDGQPGLAVSYEQYF
len: 18
j_gene: TRBJ2-7
d_gene: TRBD2
v_gene: TRBV6-4

CDR3aa: CASSSDRGLGRPQHF
len: 15
j_gene: TRBJ1-5
d_gene: TRBD1
v_gene: TRBV12-3/TRBV12-4

CDR3aa: CASSLGASYNEQFF
len: 14
j_gene: TRBJ2-1
d_gene: .
v_gene: TRBV28

CDR3aa: CAWKIIGVQETQYF
len: 14
j_gene: TRBJ2-5
d_gene: .
v_gene: TRBV30

CDR3aa: CASSQSGGVETQYF
len: 14
j_gene: TRBJ2-5
d_gene: TRBD2
v_gene: TRBV3-1

CDR3aa: CASSPNRGATYNSPLHF
len: 17
j_gene: TRBJ1-6
d_gene: .
v_gene: TRBV27

CDR3aa: CSARDWVEGSDNEQFF
len: 16
j_gene: TRBJ2-1
d_gene: .
v_gene: TRBV20-1

CDR3aa: CASTRDRVSPLHF
len: 13
j_gene: TRBJ1-6
d_gene: TRBD1
v_gene: TRBV2

CDR3aa: CSARDLREGPEQFF
len: 14
j_gene: TRBJ2-1
d_gene: TRBD2
v_gene: TRBV20-1